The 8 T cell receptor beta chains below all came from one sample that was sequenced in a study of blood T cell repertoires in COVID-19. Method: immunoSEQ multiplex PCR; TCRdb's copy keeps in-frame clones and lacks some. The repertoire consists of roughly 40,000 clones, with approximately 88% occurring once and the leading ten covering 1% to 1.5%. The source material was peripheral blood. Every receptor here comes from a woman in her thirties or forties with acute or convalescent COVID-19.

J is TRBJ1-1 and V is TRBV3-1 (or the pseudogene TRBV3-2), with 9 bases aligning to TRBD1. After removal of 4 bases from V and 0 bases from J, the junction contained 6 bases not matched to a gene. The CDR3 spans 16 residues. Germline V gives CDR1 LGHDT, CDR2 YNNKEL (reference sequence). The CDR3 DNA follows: TGTGCCAGCAGCCCCCCGGGGACAGGGTTGAACACTGAAGCTTTCTTT. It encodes CASSPPGTGLNTEAFF.

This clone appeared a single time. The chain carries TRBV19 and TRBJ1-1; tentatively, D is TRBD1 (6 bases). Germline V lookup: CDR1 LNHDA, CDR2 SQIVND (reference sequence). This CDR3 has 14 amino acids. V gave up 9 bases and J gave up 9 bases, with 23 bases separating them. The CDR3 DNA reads TGTGCCAGCCGAAACAGGGACGTTTGGTATCAAGCTTTCTTT. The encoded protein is CASRNRDVWYQAFF.

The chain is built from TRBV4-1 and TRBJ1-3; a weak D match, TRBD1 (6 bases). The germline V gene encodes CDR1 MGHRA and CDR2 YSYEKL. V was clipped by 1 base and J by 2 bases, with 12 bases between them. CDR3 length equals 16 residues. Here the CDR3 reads CASSQAGQITGNTIYF. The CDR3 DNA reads TGCGCCAGCAGCCAAGCGGGACAAATAACTGGAAACACCATATATTTT.

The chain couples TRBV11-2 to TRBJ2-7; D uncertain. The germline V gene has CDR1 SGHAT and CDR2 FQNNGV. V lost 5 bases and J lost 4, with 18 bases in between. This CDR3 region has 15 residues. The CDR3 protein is CASSPPGYSWYEQYF. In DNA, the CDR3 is TGTGCCAGCAGCCCCCCCGGGTACTCTTGGTACGAGCAGTACTTC. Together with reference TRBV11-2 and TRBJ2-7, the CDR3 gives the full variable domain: EAGVAQSPRYKIIEKRQSVAFWCNPISGHATLYWYQQILGQGPKLLIQFQNNGVVDDSQLPKDRFSAERLKGVDSTLKIQPAKLEDSAVYLCASSPPGYSWYEQYFGPGTRLTVT.

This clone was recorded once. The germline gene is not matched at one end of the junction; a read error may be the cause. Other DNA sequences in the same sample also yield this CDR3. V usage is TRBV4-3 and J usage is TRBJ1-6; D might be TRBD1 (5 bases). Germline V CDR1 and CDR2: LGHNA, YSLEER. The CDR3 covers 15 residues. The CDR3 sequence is CASSQESMQGSPLHF. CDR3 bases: TGCGCCAGCAGCCAAGAGAGTATGCAGGGTTCACCCCTCCATTTT.

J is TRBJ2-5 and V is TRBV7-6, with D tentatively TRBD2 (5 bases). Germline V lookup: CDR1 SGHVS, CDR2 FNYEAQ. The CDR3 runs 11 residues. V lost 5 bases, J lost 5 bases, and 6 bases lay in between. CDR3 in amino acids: CASSPGETQYF. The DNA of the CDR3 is TGTGCCAGCAGCCCGGGGGAGACCCAGTACTTC. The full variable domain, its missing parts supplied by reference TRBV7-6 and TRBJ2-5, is GAGVSQSPRYKVTKRGQDVALRCDPISGHVSLYWYRQALGQGPEFLTYFNYEAQQDKSGLPNDRFSAERPEGSISTLTIQRTEQRDSAMYRCASSPGETQYFGPGTRLLVL.

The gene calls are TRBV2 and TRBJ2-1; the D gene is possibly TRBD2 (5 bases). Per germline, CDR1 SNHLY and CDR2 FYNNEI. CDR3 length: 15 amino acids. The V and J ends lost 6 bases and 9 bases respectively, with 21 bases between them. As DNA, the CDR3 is TGTGCCAGCAGGACCGGGATCCTGTCCATCGGTGAGCAGTTCTTC. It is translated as CASRTGILSIGEQFF. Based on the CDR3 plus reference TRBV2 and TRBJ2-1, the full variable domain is EPEVTQTPSHQVTQMGQEVILRCVPISNHLYFYWYRQILGQKVEFLVSFYNNEISEKSEIFDDQFSVERPDGSNFTLKIRSTKLEDSAMYFCASRTGILSIGEQFFGPGTRLTVL.

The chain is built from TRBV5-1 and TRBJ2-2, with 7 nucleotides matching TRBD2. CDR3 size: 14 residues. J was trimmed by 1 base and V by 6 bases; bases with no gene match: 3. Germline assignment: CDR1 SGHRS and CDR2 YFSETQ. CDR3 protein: CASTGGKNTGELFF. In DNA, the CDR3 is TGCGCCAGCACGGGGGGAAAGAACACCGGGGAGCTGTTTTTT.